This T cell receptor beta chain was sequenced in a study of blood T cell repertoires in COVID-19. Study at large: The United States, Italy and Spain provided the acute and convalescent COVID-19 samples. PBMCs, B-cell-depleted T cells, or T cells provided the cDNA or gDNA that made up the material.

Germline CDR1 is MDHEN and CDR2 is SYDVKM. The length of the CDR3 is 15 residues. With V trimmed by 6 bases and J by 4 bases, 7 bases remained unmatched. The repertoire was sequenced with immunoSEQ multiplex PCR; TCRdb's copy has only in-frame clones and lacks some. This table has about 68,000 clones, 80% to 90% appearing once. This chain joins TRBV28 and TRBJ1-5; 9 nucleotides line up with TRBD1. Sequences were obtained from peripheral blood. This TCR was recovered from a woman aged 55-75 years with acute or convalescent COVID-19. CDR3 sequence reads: CASRLDRGRNQPQHF. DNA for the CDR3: TGTGCCAGCAGGCTGGACAGGGGACGGAATCAGCCCCAGCATTTT.